The 21 T cell receptor beta chains below come from one sample, sequenced in a study of blood T cell repertoires in COVID-19. Data came from immunoSEQ multiplex PCR; TCRdb stores just in-frame clones and leaves some out. The profile shows about 210,000 clones, about 79% of them singletons. Sequenced material: peripheral blood. The receptors derive from a man aged 50-59 years with active or convalescent COVID-19.

This chain joins TRBV28 and TRBJ1-1, with TRBD1 matching 8 bases. The germline V gene has CDR1 MDHEN and CDR2 SYDVKM. With 7 bases clipped from V and 7 bases from J, the junction kept 11 bases outside the gene matches. The CDR3 has 14 amino acids. CDR3 protein: CASIVSRGQSEAFF. CDR3 bases: TGTGCCAGCATTGTAAGCAGGGGGCAAAGTGAAGCTTTCTTT.

The count of this clone is one. The J gene is TRBJ1-5, the V gene TRBV6-2 or TRBV6-3; 9 nucleotides line up with TRBD1. The CDR3 sequence is 17 residues long. V gave up 2 bases and J gave up 0 bases; unmatched junction bases: 5. The germline CDR1 and CDR2 sequences are MNHEY and SVGEGT. The CDR3 is CASSYPDRGYSNQPQHF. CDR3 bases: TGTGCCAGCAGTTACCCGGACAGGGGCTATAGCAATCAGCCCCAGCATTTT.

The chain employs TRBV9 and TRBJ1-6, with D possibly matching TRBD1 (6 bases). Per the germline V gene, CDR1 is SGDLS and CDR2 is YYNGEE. This CDR3 has 16 residues. The V end was cut by 4 bases, the J end by 5 bases, with 16 bases between. CDR3 protein: CASSSRGGGNNSPLHF. As DNA, the CDR3 is TGTGCCAGCAGCTCTCGGGGAGGGGGGAATAATTCACCCCTCCACTTT.

On this clone: Other nucleotide sequences in the sample specify the same CDR3. The chain employs TRBV18 and TRBJ1-1; 8 bases map to TRBD1. Losses at the gene ends were 2 bases for V and 1 base for J; bases not matched to a gene: 3. The germline V gene has CDR1 KGHSH and CDR2 LQKENI. This CDR3 contains 15 residues. Here the CDR3 reads CASSPGQGGNTEAFF. As DNA, the CDR3 is TGTGCCAGCTCACCAGGACAGGGAGGGAACACTGAAGCTTTCTTT.

The table lists this clone with a few counts. V is TRBV7-9 and J is TRBJ1-1; TRBD1 aligns across 8 bases. Per germline, CDR1 SEHNR and CDR2 FQNEAQ (reference sequence). With V trimmed by 4 bases and J by 4 bases, 14 bases remained unmatched. This CDR3 region has 17 residues. The CDR3 nucleotides read TGTGCCAGCAGCTCTCATATTGGACAGGGAAAGAGCACTGAAGCTTTCTTT. Its protein is CASSSHIGQGKSTEAFF.

This clone was recorded once. The chain carries TRBV28 and TRBJ2-1, with a weak D call TRBD1 (6 bases). The CDR3 extends over 14 amino acids. CDR1 and CDR2 (germline): MDHEN, SYDVKM. Trimming took 6 bases from V and 6 from J, leaving 15 bases between them. The CDR3 protein is CASSQRDMTNEQFF. For the CDR3, the DNA is TGTGCCAGCAGCCAGAGGGACATGACCAATGAGCAGTTCTTC.

This chain connects TRBV5-8 to TRBJ1-5; D possibly corresponds to TRBD1 (5 bases). Germline-derived CDR1 and CDR2 are SGHTS and YDEGEE. This CDR3 spans 17 amino acids. The ends were cut back, 2 bases at V and 1 base at J, with 16 bases in the middle. Written as DNA, the CDR3 is TGTGCCAGCAGCTTACGCGGACACTCTGGGAGCAATCAGCCCCAGCATTTT. Protein product: CASSLRGHSGSNQPQHF.

As regards this clone: Other DNA sequences in the sample encode the same CDR3. The chain joins TRBV5-1 to TRBJ1-1, with 7 bases fitting TRBD1. With V trimmed by 0 bases and J by 5 bases, 4 bases remained unmatched. The CDR3 loop spans 14 amino acids. CDR1 SGHRS and CDR2 YFSETQ come from the germline V gene. CDR3 coding DNA: TGCGCCAGCAGCTTGGCCCAGGGGGGTACTGAAGCTTTCTTT. Translated, it gives CASSLAQGGTEAFF.

The V gene is TRBV4-1, the J gene TRBJ2-5; the D gene is possibly TRBD2 (6 bases). V dropped 0 bases and J dropped 7 bases, with 18 bases sitting between them. Germline V gives CDR1 MGHRA, CDR2 YSYEKL. This CDR3 comprises 16 residues. CDR3 protein: CASSQDGGAVIGTQYF. The CDR3 DNA follows: TGCGCCAGCAGCCAAGACGGAGGGGCAGTCATAGGGACCCAGTACTTC.

This chain uses TRBV19 with TRBJ1-2; 7 bases agree with TRBD1. The CDR3 sequence is 14 residues long. CDR1 and CDR2 (germline): LNHDA, SQIVND (reference sequence). Losses at the gene ends were 5 bases for V and 2 bases for J; bases not matched to a gene: 5. The CDR3 nucleotides read TGTGCCAGTAGTCCCTCAGGGGGGAACTATGGCTACACCTTC. Its protein product is CASSPSGGNYGYTF.

The chain combines TRBV6-4 with TRBJ2-1; 15 bases match TRBD2. This CDR3 region has 20 residues. V gave up 0 bases and J gave up 10 bases; unmatched junction bases: 16. Looked up from germline, CDR1 is MRHNA and CDR2 is SNTAGT. CDR3 sequence: CASSDSSWTSGRASPDEQFF. The CDR3 coding sequence is TGTGCCAGCAGTGACTCAAGCTGGACTAGCGGGAGGGCCTCGCCGGACGAGCAGTTCTTC.

The V gene is TRBV28, the J gene TRBJ1-3; TRBD1 is a possible D gene (6 bases). Germline lookup yields CDR1 MDHEN and CDR2 SYDVKM. This CDR3 comprises 14 residues. Between the trimmed V and J ends, which lost 3 bases and 2 bases, there was a span of 8 bases. The DNA for the CDR3 is TGTGCCAGCAGTTTCAGGGGACCTGGAAACACCATATATTTT. Protein: CASSFRGPGNTIYF.

V and J are TRBV15 and TRBJ1-1; D unclear. The CDR3 contains 12 residues. CDR1 is LNHNV and CDR2 is YYDKDF in the germline V gene (reference sequence). Trimming removed 0 bases from V and 10 bases from J, with 9 bases in between. The CDR3 nucleotides are TGTGCCACCAGCAGAGATAAAGCAATAGCTTTCTTT. Residues: CATSRDKAIAFF.

The V call is TRBV27, the J call TRBJ1-6; D is uncertain. Germline values: CDR1 MNHEY, CDR2 SMNVEV (reference sequence). This CDR3 has 19 residues. Trimming took 2 bases from V and 3 from J, leaving 20 bases between them. For the CDR3, the DNA is TGTGCCAGCAGTTTACGCCCCCCCAGTACTACTTACTATAATTCACCCCTCCACTTT. The encoded protein is CASSLRPPSTTYYNSPLHF.

V usage is TRBV28 and J usage is TRBJ2-1, with a tentative D call TRBD2 (5 bases). The CDR3 runs to 14 residues. V was clipped by 3 bases and J by 4 bases, with 10 bases between them. CDR1 and CDR2 from the germline V gene are MDHEN and SYDVKM. The CDR3: CASSFPGLYNEQFF. The CDR3 nucleotides are TGTGCCAGCAGTTTCCCGGGATTGTACAATGAGCAGTTCTTC.

The chain employs TRBV6-1 and TRBJ2-7, with 7 positions matching TRBD1. Trimming at V came to 1 base and at J to 0 bases, leaving 3 bases not matched to a gene. This CDR3 region has 15 residues. CDR1 is MNHNS and CDR2 is SASEGT in the germline V gene. The CDR3 nucleotides read TGTGCCAGCAGTGAAGGAGACAGGGTCTCCTACGAGCAGTACGTC. Translation gives CASSEGDRVSYEQYV.

This rearrangement joins TRBV4-3 to TRBJ1-6; 9 nucleotides align to TRBD1. This CDR3 region has 16 residues. The trim removed 3 bases at V and 9 bases at J, leaving 9 bases unmatched. Germline V CDR1 and CDR2: LGHNA, YSLEER. The CDR3 coding sequence is TGCGCCAGCAGCCAGTTGACAGGGGGATTAGGTTCACCCCTCCACTTT. As protein: CASSQLTGGLGSPLHF.

The chain is built from TRBV29-1 and TRBJ1-2; the match to TRBD1 covers 11 bases. The CDR3 has 13 residues. Germline V gives CDR1 SQVTM, CDR2 ANQGSEA. Germline trimming cut 6 bases from V and 2 bases from J; bases unmatched to any gene: 2. CDR3 residues: CSVDRGQNYGYTF. The CDR3 coding sequence is TGCAGCGTGGACAGGGGGCAAAACTATGGCTACACCTTC.

V gene TRBV11-1 combines with J gene TRBJ1-1, with unresolved D. V was shortened by 1 base and J by 4 bases, with 10 bases between the two germline ends. The CDR3 runs to 14 residues. Germline assignment: CDR1 SGHAT and CDR2 FQDESV (reference sequence). CDR3 in DNA: TGTGCCAGCAGCTTAGAACCGGGAGGCACTGAAGCTTTCTTT. Translating gives CASSLEPGGTEAFF.

The V gene is TRBV19, the J gene TRBJ2-7; D perhaps matches TRBD1 (6 bases). V was trimmed by 4 bases and J by 6 bases, leaving 7 bases between them. The CDR3 has 11 amino acids. Per germline, CDR1 LNHDA and CDR2 SQIVND (reference sequence). CDR3 sequence reads: CASSTGAEQYF. CDR3 DNA sequence: TGTGCCAGTAGTACAGGGGCCGAGCAGTACTTC.

The chain couples TRBV18 to TRBJ2-7; TRBD1 aligns across 8 bases. This CDR3 region has 13 residues. The trim removed 6 bases at V and 7 bases at J, leaving 8 bases unmatched. Germline V CDR1 and CDR2: KGHSH, LQKENI. This chain's CDR3 is CASSPGQAEEQYV. CDR3 bases: TGTGCCAGCTCGCCGGGACAGGCTGAGGAGCAGTACGTC.